This T cell receptor beta chain stems from a study of graft-versus-host responses after intestinal transplantation. Turning to the study itself: Each recipient received anti-thymocyte globulin induction, then tacrolimus and steroids for approximately 3 years. Study-level findings and limits: Individuals carrying graft-donor T cell macrochimerism showed high graft-versus-host to host-versus-graft clonal ratios in allografts. Circulating GvH clone levels at their peak were associated with HvG declines (early post-transplant). Among recipient marrow samples, GvH clones were found; some appeared first in ileum or blood.

Method: immunoSEQ multiplex PCR; TCRdb's copy keeps in-frame clones and lacks some. The repertoire holds about 94,000 clones, roughly nine tenths seen once, with around 0.49% in the top ten. Note on this clone: Antigen: not known.

The germline gives CDR1 LNHDA, CDR2 SQIVND (reference sequence). V was trimmed by 7 bases and J by 6 bases, leaving 14 bases between them. CDR3 size: 13 residues. The rearrangement uses TRBV19 and TRBJ2-3; maybe TRBD2 (5 bases). This clonotype originated in a human donor who received an intestinal transplant. The sample here was unstimulated CD8+ T cells sorted from spleen or lymph node cells, taken before intestinal transplant. CDR3: CASNARDYDTQYF. The CDR3 DNA reads as TGTGCCAGTAATGCCCGCGACTATGATACGCAGTATTTT.